The T cell receptor (beta chain) under discussion was sequenced for a study of CDR3 diversity in severe acne. The germline V gene encodes CDR1 DFQATT and CDR2 SNEGSKA (reference sequence). The length of the CDR3 is 14 residues. The V and J ends lost 5 bases and 7 bases, in that order; junction bases with no gene match: 9. This clonotype came up many times. TCRdb used MiXCR to reprocess the PCR reads, holding one entry per CDR3 protein. The table shows roughly 100,000 distinct CDR3 sequences, with roughly half occurring only once. The chain combines TRBV20-1 with TRBJ2-2; TRBD2 aligns across 8 bases. This TCR was sampled from a male donor with acne. Sequencing was carried out using blood. The CDR3 bases are TGCAGTGCTCCCGGTGGGACTAGTGGCGGGGAGCTGTTTTTT. The encoded protein is CSAPGGTSGGELFF.